A selection of T cell receptor beta chains follows, all from one sample in a study of blood T cell repertoires in COVID-19. Method: immunoSEQ multiplex PCR; TCRdb's copy keeps in-frame clones and lacks some. The sample has over 200,000 clones; approximately 84% are singletons. Source material: peripheral blood. These receptors were obtained from a middle-aged man with active or convalescent COVID-19. CDR3s include the opening cysteine and the closing phenylalanine or tryptophan. A D gene is named only where the DNA matches it firmly. The size of a clone is reported for some rows only, either as once, few or many, or as a class for expanded clones.

clone size	V gene	D gene	J gene	CDR3 protein	CDR3 DNA
NA	TRBV5-4	TRBD1	TRBJ1-1	CASSGGTDMNTEAFF	TGTGCCAGCAGCGGGGGGACAGACATGAACACTGAAGCTTTCTTT
NA	TRBV9	NA	TRBJ2-7	CASSVVAAPVPEQYF	TGTGCCAGCAGCGTAGTGGCTGCTCCCGTCCCCGAGCAGTACTTC
NA	TRBV19	NA	TRBJ1-3	CASSISPVSGNTIYF	TGTGCCAGTAGTATATCACCGGTCTCTGGAAACACCATATATTTT
NA	TRBV7-9	NA	TRBJ1-5	CASSSGEGKWGNQPQHF	TGTGCCAGCAGCTCAGGGGAGGGCAAGTGGGGCAATCAGCCCCAGCATTTT
NA	TRBV7-8	TRBD1	TRBJ2-7	CASSDPGQDEQYF	TGTGCCAGCTCCGACCCGGGACAGGACGAGCAGTACTTC
NA	TRBV14	TRBD1	TRBJ1-2	CASSQTGGTYGYTF	TGTGCCAGCAGCCAGACAGGGGGGACATATGGCTACACCTTC
NA	TRBV28	NA	TRBJ1-6	CASSLRVIGGGSPLHF	TGTGCCAGCAGTTTACGCGTGATAGGGGGGGGTTCACCCCTCCACTTT
NA	TRBV27	NA	TRBJ1-2	CASSFSPSGGFGYTF	TGTGCCAGCAGTTTCTCCCCCTCGGGAGGCTTTGGCTACACCTTC
NA	TRBV27	NA	TRBJ1-1	CASSLLAVNTEAFF	TGTGCCAGCAGTTTACTGGCCGTGAACACTGAAGCTTTCTTT
NA	TRBV7-3	TRBD2	TRBJ2-1	CASSPGLAGVSSYNEQFF	TGTGCCAGCAGCCCCGGACTAGCGGGGGTGTCCTCCTACAATGAGCAGTTCTTC
NA	TRBV19	NA	TRBJ2-1	CASSMGGLDYNEQFF	TGTGCCAGTAGTATGGGGGGACTGGACTACAATGAGCAGTTCTTC
NA	TRBV9	TRBD2	TRBJ2-1	CASSALAGGVYNEQFF	TGTGCCAGCAGCGCCCTAGCGGGAGGTGTCTACAATGAGCAGTTCTTC
NA	TRBV30	NA	TRBJ1-1	CAWSRLYQNTEAFF	TGTGCCTGGAGTAGACTCTACCAGAACACTGAAGCTTTCTTT
NA	TRBV19	NA	TRBJ1-5	CASSIYGTIGSNQPQHF	TGTGCCAGTAGTATATACGGGACAATAGGAAGCAATCAGCCCCAGCATTTT
NA	TRBV6-6	TRBD1	TRBJ1-2	CASSPGQGRSYGYTF	TGTGCCAGCAGTCCGGGACAGGGAAGAAGCTATGGCTACACCTTC
NA	TRBV5-8	NA	TRBJ1-1	CASSLVWGRTEAFF	TGTGCCAGCAGCTTGGTATGGGGCCGTACTGAAGCTTTCTTT
NA	TRBV27	NA	TRBJ1-1	CASQGSWGGETEAFF	TGTGCCAGCCAAGGATCATGGGGCGGAGAAACTGAAGCTTTCTTT
NA	TRBV5-1	NA	TRBJ1-4	CASMWGYATNEKLFF	TGCGCCAGCATGTGGGGCTATGCAACTAATGAAAAACTGTTTTTT
NA	TRBV28	NA	TRBJ1-5	CASRRAPGEPQHF	TGTGCCAGCAGGCGGGCCCCAGGAGAGCCCCAGCATTTT
NA	TRBV5-1	TRBD2	TRBJ2-7	CASSLGLAGATSSYEQYF	TGCGCCAGCAGCCTTGGACTAGCGGGGGCTACAAGCTCCTACGAGCAGTACTTC
NA	TRBV5-1	TRBD2	TRBJ2-1	CASSYGLAGVLRDEQFF	TGCGCCAGCAGCTACGGACTAGCGGGAGTTCTACGGGATGAGCAGTTCTTC
once	TRBV20-1	NA	TRBJ1-2	CSASESPNYGYTF	TGCAGTGCTAGTGAGAGTCCGAACTATGGCTACACCTTC
once	TRBV27	NA	TRBJ1-2	CASSFSPSVGDYGYTF	TGTGCCAGCAGTTTCTCTCCCTCCGTCGGGGACTATGGCTACACCTTC
NA	TRBV27	TRBD2	TRBJ2-7	CASSWEGWQYF	TGTGCCAGCAGTTGGGAGGGTTGGCAGTACTTC
NA	TRBV7-8	NA	TRBJ1-4	CASSLVGLEKLFF	TGTGCCAGCAGCTTAGTTGGACTAGAAAAACTGTTTTTT
NA	TRBV10-2	NA	TRBJ2-5	CASSETNGAGETQYF	TGCGCCAGCAGTGAGACAAATGGGGCGGGGGAGACCCAGTACTTC
once	TRBV19	TRBD1	TRBJ2-1	CASSESQGAWAYNEQFF	TGTGCCAGTAGTGAAAGCCAGGGGGCATGGGCCTACAATGAGCAGTTCTTC
NA	TRBV5-1	NA	TRBJ2-1	CASSLRDTFYNEQFF	TGCGCCAGCAGCTTAAGGGACACCTTTTACAATGAGCAGTTCTTC
few	TRBV3-1/TRBV3-2	NA	TRBJ2-3	CASSGTTDTQYF	TGTGCCAGCTCCGGGACTACAGATACGCAGTATTTT
NA	TRBV9	NA	TRBJ1-2	CASNRQGNYGYTF	TGTGCCAGCAATAGGCAGGGAAACTATGGCTACACCTTC
NA	TRBV5-1	NA	TRBJ2-7	CASSLVDPQGEQYF	TGCGCCAGCAGCTTGGTGGACCCCCAGGGAGAGCAGTACTTC
few	TRBV9	NA	TRBJ2-7	CASSPRDTYPYEQYF	TGTGCCAGCAGCCCTAGGGACACTTACCCCTACGAGCAGTACTTC
NA	TRBV27	TRBD1	TRBJ1-5	CASSIGTGGRNQPQHF	TGTGCCAGCAGTATCGGGACAGGGGGTCGAAATCAGCCCCAGCATTTT
NA	TRBV7-2	TRBD2	TRBJ2-1	CASSLRAGWGGKNEQFF	TGTGCCAGCAGCCTGCGAGCGGGCTGGGGGGGAAAGAATGAGCAGTTCTTC
NA	TRBV7-8	NA	TRBJ1-5	CASSKGGGDPLWQPQHF	TGTGCCAGCAGCAAGGGGGGAGGGGATCCCTTGTGGCAGCCCCAGCATTTT
few	TRBV12-5	NA	TRBJ1-1	CASGLSGNEAFF	TGTGCTAGTGGTTTATCGGGGAATGAAGCTTTCTTT
NA	TRBV28	NA	TRBJ2-7	CASSQVVGLSSYEQYF	TGTGCCAGCAGTCAAGTGGTCGGACTGAGCTCCTACGAGCAGTACTTC
NA	TRBV5-5	TRBD1	TRBJ1-3	CASSYNRDSFSGNTIYF	TGTGCCAGCAGTTATAATAGGGACAGCTTCTCTGGAAACACCATATATTTT
NA	TRBV13	TRBD2	TRBJ2-1	CASSLWTSGYNEQFF	TGTGCCAGCAGCCTCTGGACTAGCGGGTACAATGAGCAGTTCTTC
NA	TRBV6-5	TRBD1	TRBJ1-2	CASSYSGTGDYYGYTF	TGTGCCAGCAGTTACTCCGGGACAGGGGACTACTATGGCTACACCTTC
NA	TRBV19	NA	TRBJ1-5	CASSIRGNQPQHF	TGTGCCAGTAGTATTAGGGGGAATCAGCCCCAGCATTTT
NA	TRBV5-5	NA	TRBJ1-5	CASSLHHRVTTYSNQPQHF	TGTGCCAGCAGCTTGCATCACAGGGTTACTACATATAGCAATCAGCCCCAGCATTTT
few	TRBV27	TRBD2	TRBJ2-3	CASIRLGGRTDTQYF	TGTGCCAGCATTCGTTTGGGCGGGAGGACAGATACGCAGTATTTT
NA	TRBV27	TRBD1	TRBJ1-5	CASSLGQGVGQPQHF	TGTGCCAGCAGTTTAGGGCAGGGGGTAGGTCAGCCCCAGCATTTT
NA	TRBV2	NA	TRBJ2-3	CASKEIGTDTQYF	TGTGCCAGCAAGGAGATTGGGACAGATACGCAGTATTTT
NA	TRBV9	TRBD1	TRBJ1-6	CASSPRDRGNYNSPLHF	TGTGCCAGCAGCCCACGGGACAGGGGGAACTATAATTCACCCCTCCACTTT
NA	TRBV27	NA	TRBJ1-5	CASSLQANQPQHF	TGTGCCAGCAGTTTACAGGCCAATCAGCCCCAGCATTTT
NA	TRBV21-1	NA	TRBJ2-7	CASSVISYEQYF	TGTGCCAGCAGCGTAATCTCCTACGAGCAGTACTTC
NA	TRBV5-4	NA	TRBJ2-3	CASSDEFGVNTDTQYF	TGTGCCAGCAGCGACGAATTCGGGGTCAACACAGATACGCAGTATTTT
once	TRBV25-1	NA	TRBJ1-2	CASSGHLLYYYGYTF	TGTGCCAGCAGTGGCCACCTCCTTTACTACTATGGCTACACCTTC
NA	TRBV30	TRBD1	TRBJ1-2	CAWSFPGTGSYGYTF	TGTGCCTGGAGTTTTCCCGGGACAGGGAGCTATGGCTACACCTTC
NA	TRBV2	NA	TRBJ1-2	CATSQAEPNYGYTF	TGTGCCACCAGCCAGGCAGAGCCTAACTATGGCTACACCTTC